This TCR beta chain is from a study of neurological immune-mediated disorders (dated by TCRdb to the late 2010s). Context from the whole study: Peripheral blood TCR-beta repertoires from patients with HTLV-I-associated myelopathy (HAM/TSP), patients with multiple sclerosis, and healthy controls were compared in the study using UMI-based sequencing. The 106 TCR-beta libraries covered PBMC samples along with longitudinal samples, technical triplicates, and paired sorted CD4+ and CD8+ T-cell subsets. Of the approximately 65 subjects in the cohort, around 15 were HAM/TSP patients, approximately 35 were multiple sclerosis patients, and around 20 were healthy controls.

Results and caveats for the whole study, not just this receptor: No identical CDR3 amino acid sequences were found to be shared among expanded clones across subjects, suggesting that TCR-beta repertoires were private in all groups. The highest TCR clonal expansion was observed in HAM/TSP patients, whereas the lowest was observed in MS patients, even when compared with healthy controls.

In this sample, this clonotype turned up many times. Its antigen target is currently unknown. It has no much larger one-base neighbor in the sample; base qualities were not kept. The healthy controls were volunteers from blood banks in Maryland, USA. For unsorted PBMC libraries, 2 million PBMCs were used after storage in RNAlater at -80 degrees C until RNA extraction. Peripheral blood was subjected to Ficoll-Hypaque density gradient centrifugation to isolate PBMCs, which were then cryopreserved in liquid nitrogen. From cysteine to phenylalanine, the CDR3 is 16 amino acids long. CDR3 DNA is the only sequence kept; it has 48 bases, read in frame from the first base. V and J lose 3 bases and 2 bases, and a span of 16 bases separates them. The germline V gene encodes CDR1 SGHRS and CDR2 YFSETQ. cDNA was synthesized by template-switch 5'RACE using a primer carrying a 10-nucleotide random unique molecular identifier by which each TCR transcript was tagged. Every sequencing run yielded over 180 million TCR-beta sequences covering 15-18 subjects. The RNeasy kit was used to extract total RNA. Using the KAPA Real-time Library Amplification kit, TCR-beta VDJ regions were amplified with primers for the TCR constant region and the 5'RACE anchor. A first PCR added sample indexes and Illumina adaptors, and a second PCR then raised library yield. After Ampure bead purification, the TCR product of roughly 650 bp was size-selected on a 2% E-gel SizeSelection system. Library quality was checked on a Bioanalyzer, concentration was measured with Qubit, and libraries were quantified with the Kapa Library Quantification kit before pooling. An Illumina HiSeq 2500 sequenced the libraries paired-end 2 x 150 bp. To increase sequence diversity, roughly 25-31% phiX was spiked into each library pool. The study's own analysis went as follows. Quality-filtered reads were processed with the UMI-based MiGEC pipeline, and over 85% of raw TCR sequences were removed by the MiGEC pipeline during error correction. IMGT germline references were used for aligning VDJ genes, and each clonotype was defined as a unique CDR3 amino acid sequence together with its V-J genes. VDJtools evaluated clonal expansion, Shannon diversity and CDR3 relatedness (CalcPairwiseDistances, ClusterSamples); CLCbio workbench built phylogenetic trees. Clones with at least 8 unique UMIs were defined as expanded, with this threshold being based on coefficient-of-variation modelling across technical triplicates. TCRdb trimmed the raw reads at Q25, called clones with MiXCR and kept productive beta chains. Rows are combined by CDR3 protein, so each entry shows the most common genes and DNA. TCRdb's processing, not the study's, gives the V and J calls here. Across this sample there are roughly 76,000 distinct CDR3 sequences, with around an eighth seen only once. The leading ten clones occupy approximately 7.5% of the sample.

The chain was built from TRBV5-1 and TRBJ2-3; TRBD1 is a possible D gene, resting on 6 matching bases. The sequenced material came from PBMCs. This TCR came from a woman aged 45-59 years in good health. The bases read TGCGCCAGCAGCTCAGGGGACACCCGTTCCACAGATACGCAGTATTTT. The translation is CASSSGDTRSTDTQYF.